The entry below gives a single T cell receptor beta chain sequence along with its context. There is no known antigen for this receptor. Base qualities are missing; no much larger clone stands one base away. The junction shows trimming of 5 bases on V and 8 bases on J, and the gene matches do not reach 8 bases of it. Including the terminal cysteine and phenylalanine, the CDR3 comprises 14 residues. Only the CDR3 portion is preserved as DNA: 42 bases, with reading frame beginning at the first base. The germline V gene supplies CDR1 SGHRS and CDR2 YFSETQ. Genomic DNA was extracted from sorted cells for sequencing of the TCRbeta CDR3 region. The immunoSEQ Assay was used to sequence the TCRbeta CDR3 regions. TCRdb took this table from immuneACCESS and kept in-frame rearrangements with V and J called. Such tables lack part of the clones; where checked against another copy, unresolved V genes explain under half of the gap, and the rest is unexplained. The sample profile shows about 34,000 clones; 81% of them were found once. The biggest ten clones account for about 1.3% of the sample.

The data stem from a study of OX40 agonist ivuxolimab in advanced cancers. Study-level background: Ivuxolimab was a fully human IgG2 agonistic monoclonal antibody targeting the costimulatory receptor OX40 (CD134). Partial responses occurred in three dose-escalation patients, of whom one had hepatocellular carcinoma and two had cutaneous melanoma. Of the approximately 53 patients in dose escalation, some 20 had hepatocellular carcinoma, about 15 had melanoma, 9 had renal cell carcinoma and 9 had head and neck cancer. Intravenous ivuxolimab was administered to patients every 2 weeks at six dose levels: 0.01, 0.1, 0.3, 1.5, 3 and 10 mg/kg. The point of sequencing TCRbeta in the periphery was to test whether ivuxolimab changed TCR sequence diversity and drove clonal T-cell expansion. The paper describes the monotherapy dose-escalation part (N of about 57 patients) of the phase I trial of ivuxolimab. In the dose-escalation cohort, 65% to 90% of patients were male, and the mean age was approximately 55 years, with a range of about 20 to 79. Patients were allowed to have had prior anti-PD-1, anti-PD-L1 or anti-CTLA-4 therapy, and approximately 40% of the dose-escalation patients had been treated with checkpoint inhibitors.

Patients with a history of autoimmune disease or receiving systemic immunosuppression were excluded from the trial. Peripheral blood for TCR sequencing was collected from all dose cohorts at baseline, on cycle 4 day 1, and on cycle 7 day 1. Samples were obtained from an open-label, multicenter, first-in-human phase I dose-escalation trial of ivuxolimab. Adults with locally advanced or metastatic melanoma, renal cell carcinoma, hepatocellular carcinoma or head and neck squamous cell carcinoma were enrolled in the trial. Before TCR sequencing, CD4+ T cells and CD8+ T cells from peripheral blood were sorted into separate populations. Broad study findings and their caveats: Which antigens the clonally expanded peripheral T cells were specific for was not determined. In the 0.1-3.0 mg/kg groups, partial responders had among the lowest normalized peripheral clonal expansion, particularly in CD8+ T cells. Low levels of normalized T-cell clonal expansion were also seen in some patients who did not respond. At doses of 0.1 to 3.0 mg/kg, clonal expansion of both CD4+ and CD8+ blood T cells was observed from baseline to week 6. On average, CD8+ T cells showed more expanded clones than CD4+ T cells after ivuxolimab.

The source was CD4+ or CD8+ T cells sorted from blood, collected in a trial of the OX40 agonist ivuxolimab. The sequence is built from TRBV5-1 and TRBJ2-1; TRBD1 matches 9 bases in the middle. The sequence came from an adult with an advanced solid tumor such as melanoma, head and neck, liver or kidney cancer. At the DNA level, the sequence is TGCGCCAGCAGACCCGACAGGGGGAGCGATGAGCAGTTCTTC. It translates to CASRPDRGSDEQFF.